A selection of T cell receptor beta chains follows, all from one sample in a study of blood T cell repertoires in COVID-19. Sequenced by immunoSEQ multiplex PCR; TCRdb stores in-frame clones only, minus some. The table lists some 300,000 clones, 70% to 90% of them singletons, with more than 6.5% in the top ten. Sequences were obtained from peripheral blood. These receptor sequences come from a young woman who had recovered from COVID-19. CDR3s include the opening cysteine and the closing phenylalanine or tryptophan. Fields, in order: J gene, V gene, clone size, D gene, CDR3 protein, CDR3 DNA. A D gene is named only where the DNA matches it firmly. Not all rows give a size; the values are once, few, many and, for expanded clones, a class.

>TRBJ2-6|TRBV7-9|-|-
CASSFEWAVSGANVLTF
TGTGCCAGCAGCTTTGAATGGGCAGTATCTGGGGCCAACGTCCTGACTTTC
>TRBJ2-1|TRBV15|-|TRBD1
CATSTGTGNNEQFF
TGTGCCACCAGCACCGGGACAGGGAACAATGAGCAGTTCTTC
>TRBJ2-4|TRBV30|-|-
CAWSVRRSQNIQYF
TGTGCCTGGAGTGTACGGCGGAGTCAAAACATTCAGTACTTC
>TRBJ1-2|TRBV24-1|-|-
CATSDASGATSYGYTF
TGTGCCACCAGTGACGCATCAGGGGCTACTTCCTATGGCTACACCTTC
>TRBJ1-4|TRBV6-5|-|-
CASSSVLISTNEKLFF
TGTGCCAGCAGTTCCGTTCTAATCTCAACTAATGAAAAACTGTTTTTT
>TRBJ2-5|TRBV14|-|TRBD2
CASSTGLARKTQYF
TGTGCCAGCAGCACGGGACTAGCAAGAAAGACCCAGTACTTC
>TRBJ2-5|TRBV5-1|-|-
CASSRGRAQETQYF
TGCGCCAGCAGCCGTGGCAGGGCTCAAGAGACCCAGTACTTC
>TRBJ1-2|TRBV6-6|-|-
CASQRPGEGHYGYTF
TGTGCCAGCCAGCGCCCGGGAGAGGGTCACTATGGCTACACCTTC
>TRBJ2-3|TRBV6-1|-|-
CASSEWGERTDTQYF
TGTGCCAGCAGTGAATGGGGGGAACGCACAGATACGCAGTATTTT
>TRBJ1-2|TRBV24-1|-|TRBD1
CATSGPTGGQNYGYTF
TGTGCCACCAGTGGCCCGACAGGGGGCCAGAACTATGGCTACACCTTC
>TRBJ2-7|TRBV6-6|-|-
CASSTGNEQYF
TGTGCCAGCAGTACAGGGAACGAGCAGTACTTC
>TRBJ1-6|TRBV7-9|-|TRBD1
CASSLRAGGRDSPLHF
TGTGCCAGCAGCTTGCGGGCAGGGGGCAGGGATTCACCCCTCCACTTT
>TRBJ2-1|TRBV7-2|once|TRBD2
CASSGTSGGALHNEQFF
TGTGCCAGCAGCGGGACTAGCGGGGGGGCCCTACACAATGAGCAGTTCTTC
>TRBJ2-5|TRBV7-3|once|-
CASSSSAQETQYF
TGTGCCAGCAGCTCAAGCGCGCAAGAGACCCAGTACTTC
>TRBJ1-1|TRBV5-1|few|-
CASSWGGGQIEAFF
TGCGCCAGCAGCTGGGGCGGGGGGCAGATTGAAGCTTTCTTT
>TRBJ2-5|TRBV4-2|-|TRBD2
CASSQERGGETQYF
TGTGCCAGCAGCCAAGAGCGGGGGGGGGAGACCCAGTACTTC